A selection of T cell receptor beta chains follows, all from one sample in a study of cytomegalovirus exposure and HLA in healthy donors. Profiling relied on immunoSEQ multiplex PCR, and the TCRdb table lists in-frame clones only, not all of them. The sample data list over 100,000 clones. The sample comprised PBMCs. The receptors here all came from a man aged 18 to 30 in good health and CMV-seronegative. CDR3s include the opening cysteine and the closing phenylalanine or tryptophan. The order of the fields is J gene, V gene, CDR3 protein.

J: TRBJ1-1
V: TRBV7-9
CDR3: CASSLLTVAEAFF

J: TRBJ1-2
V: TRBV5-8
CDR3: CASSFGVGSAYRRGGYTF

J: TRBJ2-7
V: TRBV6-1
CDR3: CASTSTPHEQYF

J: TRBJ2-7
V: TRBV25-1
CDR3: CASSNPQGGEYGEQYF

J: TRBJ1-3
V: TRBV4-3
CDR3: CASSQGGGGTGNTIYF

J: TRBJ1-1
V: TRBV5-1
CDR3: CASSRTQIGQGTEAFF

J: TRBJ2-4
V: TRBV5-4
CDR3: CASSSDSAKNIQYF

J: TRBJ2-7
V: TRBV30
CDR3: CAWSVGWDRVYEQYF

J: TRBJ2-7
V: TRBV14
CDR3: CASSRQGWRYEQYF

J: TRBJ1-3
V: TRBV6-5
CDR3: CASSYTRGLGNTIYF

J: TRBJ2-5
V: TRBV25-1
CDR3: CASSEPIGHSQETQYF

J: TRBJ1-5
V: TRBV2
CDR3: CASSPGGASNQPQHF

J: TRBJ1-6
V: TRBV5-6
CDR3: CASSIPGQGVSPLHF

J: TRBJ2-7
V: TRBV25-1
CDR3: CASQGPIAENSYEQYF

J: TRBJ1-5
V: TRBV6-5
CDR3: CASSYRPAAGHF

J: TRBJ2-2
V: TRBV7-3
CDR3: CASSLIGGSAGELFF

J: TRBJ1-6
V: TRBV7-9
CDR3: CASSNPQGWGHSPLHF

J: TRBJ1-1
V: TRBV27
CDR3: CASFGNTEAFF

J: TRBJ2-7
V: TRBV28
CDR3: CASSNGGGTYEQYF

J: TRBJ2-5
V: TRBV2
CDR3: CASRSAGLALEETQYF

J: TRBJ2-1
V: TRBV7-2
CDR3: CASSSWDYTEQFF

J: TRBJ2-3
V: TRBV9
CDR3: CASSARDSLDTQYF

J: TRBJ2-7
V: TRBV7-7
CDR3: CAFPGLAYRRSSYEQYF

J: TRBJ2-3
V: TRBV7-8
CDR3: CASSGQKFDTDTQYF

J: TRBJ2-3
V: TRBV4-2
CDR3: CASSQTSGGGDTQYF

J: TRBJ1-1
V: TRBV28
CDR3: CASSLNSHPSEAFF

J: TRBJ1-5
V: TRBV21-1
CDR3: CASSKRRGNNQPQHF

J: TRBJ2-1
V: TRBV30
CDR3: CAWSVGTSTDEQFF

J: TRBJ1-1
V: TRBV18
CDR3: CASSYTGLEAFF

J: TRBJ1-3
V: TRBV9
CDR3: CASSPGSGNTIYF

J: TRBJ2-2
V: TRBV7-2
CDR3: CASSVRGGVTGELFF

J: TRBJ2-7
V: TRBV28
CDR3: CASSTPGYEQYF

J: TRBJ1-5
V: TRBV5-5
CDR3: CASSLLAGDSNQPQHF

J: TRBJ2-7
V: TRBV28
CDR3: CASTDWTETYEQYF

J: TRBJ2-7
V: TRBV6-5
CDR3: CASSYTKGRGNYEQYF

J: TRBJ1-1
V: TRBV7-9
CDR3: CASRSGGNTEAFF

J: TRBJ2-5
V: TRBV9
CDR3: CASSRGPEAGTSWKETQYF

J: TRBJ2-7
V: TRBV7-2
CDR3: CASSLGGSGRIHEQYF

J: TRBJ2-1
V: TRBV11-1
CDR3: CASLGIDRGDHNEQFF

J: TRBJ2-7
V: TRBV5-1
CDR3: CASSPGSYEQYF

J: TRBJ2-3
V: TRBV5-1
CDR3: CASSFGGVSTDTQYF

J: TRBJ1-1
V: TRBV18
CDR3: CASSPPLRKVDSVEAFF

J: TRBJ1-4
V: TRBV5-1
CDR3: CASSNSAGSGEKLFF

J: TRBJ2-7
V: TRBV7-9
CDR3: CASSLDSNYEQYF

J: TRBJ2-1
V: TRBV11-3
CDR3: CASSGLRNEQFF

J: TRBJ2-7
V: TRBV6-1
CDR3: CASSVRLAGVLSSYEQYF

J: TRBJ1-2
V: TRBV9
CDR3: CASSAHRGGVRAMGYGYTF

J: TRBJ2-3
V: TRBV19
CDR3: CGRTGPSTDTQYF

J: TRBJ1-4
V: TRBV7-2
CDR3: CASSLRSKQGAGEKLFF

J: TRBJ2-7
V: TRBV5-4
CDR3: CASSLGLATSYEQYF

J: TRBJ2-5
V: TRBV5-1
CDR3: CASSTNRGEQYF

J: TRBJ1-2
V: TRBV28
CDR3: CASSLDRVGGYTF

J: TRBJ2-5
V: TRBV7-2
CDR3: CASSLTTETQYF

J: TRBJ2-7
V: TRBV28
CDR3: CASSLNTMGQVTYEQYF

J: TRBJ2-5
V: TRBV11-3
CDR3: CASSLGPREQYF

J: TRBJ2-7
V: TRBV7-2
CDR3: CASTPFGRLYEQYF

J: TRBJ1-6
V: TRBV5-5
CDR3: CASSGRVGGGNSPLHF